These 23 T cell receptor beta chains were sequenced from one sample in a study of post-analysis software for immune sequencing data. Included in the TCR beta cDNA libraries were unique molecular identifiers. Each CDR3 protein is one row after TCRdb ran MiXCR on the PCR reads. Of about 160,000 distinct CDR3 sequences listed, approximately 35% are singletons. The sequenced sample was blood, obtained after autologous hematopoietic stem cell transplantation. The receptors were sampled from a girl aged 5 to 17 with multiple sclerosis.

This clonotype has just one count. CDR3 bases: TGTGCCAGCGGGAGGGGTATCAGCACAGATACGCAGTATTTT. As protein: CASGRGISTDTQYF. This sequence joins TRBV7-9 and TRBJ2-3; 7 bases line up with TRBD2. Trimming removed 8 bases from V and 0 bases from J; junction bases left unmatched: 5. Germline loops: CDR1 SEHNR, CDR2 FQNEAQ (reference sequence). CDR3 length: 14 amino acids.

This clonotype was observed a few times. CDR3 protein: CASSGFSQGKGYNEQFF. In nucleotides, the CDR3 is TGTGCCAGCAGTGGATTCTCCCAGGGGAAGGGATACAATGAGCAGTTCTTC. The chain uses TRBV2 and TRBJ2-1; a possible D gene is TRBD1 (6 bases). This CDR3 has 17 amino acids. Between the trimmed V and J ends, which lost 4 bases and 4 bases, there was a span of 20 bases. Germline CDR1 and CDR2: SNHLY and FYNNEI.

The table lists this clonotype with a few counts. The V call is TRBV7-2, the J call TRBJ2-3, with 10 bases matching TRBD2. The CDR3 is 16 residues long. With V trimmed by 5 bases and J by 0 bases, 5 bases remained unmatched. Germline-derived CDR1 and CDR2 are SGHTA and FQGNSA. For the CDR3, the DNA is TGTGCCAGCAGCCCGAGACTAGCGGGCAGCACAGATACGCAGTATTTT. This sequence encodes CASSPRLAGSTDTQYF.

This clonotype was seen just once. The chain joins TRBV20-1 to TRBJ2-5, with D perhaps assigned TRBD1 or TRBD2 (6 bases each). CDR3 size: 15 residues. V was cut by 5 bases and J by 3 bases, with 19 bases left in between. The V gene's germline CDR1 is DFQATT and CDR2 SNEGSKA (reference sequence). The CDR3 DNA follows: TGCAGTGCTGGTCTTGGGGGGCTTGGTAAAGAGACCCAGTACTTC. This sequence encodes CSAGLGGLGKETQYF.

This chain joins TRBV10-1 and TRBJ1-5; D call uncertain. Germline lookup yields CDR1 WNHNN and CDR2 SYGVQD (reference sequence). The V gene lost 2 bases and the J gene lost 7 bases, with 9 bases spanning the gap. The CDR3 is 13 residues long. The CDR3 reads CASSETRGQPQHF. The CDR3 DNA reads as TGCGCCAGCAGTGAGACCAGAGGCCAGCCCCAGCATTTT.

This clonotype has ten or more counts. The chain employs TRBV6-2 or TRBV6-3 and TRBJ2-7; no clear D gene. This CDR3 contains 16 residues. CDR1 MNHEY and CDR2 SVGEGT come from the germline V gene. The V end lost 4 bases, the J end lost 3 bases, and 19 bases lay between the germline ends. The CDR3 DNA is TGTGCCAGCAGTTTGGTTATTGTAGGAAGACTCTACGAGCAGTACTTC. Its protein is CASSLVIVGRLYEQYF.

The gene calls are TRBV7-2 and TRBJ2-7; 7 nucleotides line up with TRBD2. J gave up 6 bases and V 2 bases, and 4 bases lay outside the gene matches. The germline CDR1 and CDR2 sequences are SGHTA and FQGNSA. This CDR3 contains 13 residues. In DNA form, the CDR3 reads TGTGCCAGCAGCTTACGGGGGGAGGGCGAGCAGTACTTC. This encodes CASSLRGEGEQYF.

V and J are TRBV7-3 and TRBJ2-1, with 8 nucleotides matching TRBD2. The DNA end lines up better with TRBJ2-7; the J call may be wrong. The CDR3 loop spans 15 amino acids. In germline, CDR1 is SGHTA, CDR2 FQGTGA. The CDR3 bases are TGTGCCAGCAGCCCGGGACTAGTTCCTTACAATGAGCAGTACTTC. It codes for CASSPGLVPYNEQYF.

Regarding this clonotype: One junction end disagrees with the germline gene, perhaps due to a read error. The chain joins TRBV11-2 to TRBJ2-7, with 11 nucleotides matching TRBD2. The germline gives CDR1 SGHAT, CDR2 FQNNGV. The CDR3 is 14 residues long. In DNA, the CDR3 is TGTGTCAGCAGCCCCGGGACTAGCGGATACGAGCAGTACTTC. This gives the protein CVSSPGTSGYEQYF.

This clonotype was found a few times. The chain links TRBV7-2 to TRBJ2-2; perhaps TRBD1 as D (6 bases). V shed 6 bases and J shed 4 bases, with 12 bases lying between them. The germline V gene has CDR1 SGHTA and CDR2 FQGNSA. The CDR3 loop spans 14 amino acids. This chain's CDR3 is CASRQGPGTGELFF. The CDR3, as DNA: TGTGCCAGCAGGCAGGGGCCGGGCACCGGGGAGCTGTTTTTT.

The chain has TRBV6-1 and TRBJ2-7, with 9 bases aligning to TRBD1. The CDR3 is 12 amino acids. The germline gives CDR1 MNHNS, CDR2 SASEGT. The trim removed 5 bases at V and 6 bases at J, leaving 2 bases unmatched. CDR3 sequence: CASSMDRGEQYF. CDR3 sequence (DNA): TGTGCCAGCAGTATGGACAGGGGCGAGCAGTACTTC.

V gene TRBV10-3 combines with J gene TRBJ2-7; 12 bases agree with TRBD2. Germline loops: CDR1 ENHRY, CDR2 SYGVKD. Losses at the gene ends were 6 bases for V and 2 bases for J; bases not matched to a gene: 8. There are 16 residues in the CDR3. DNA for the CDR3: TGTGCCATCAGCGCTAGCGGGAGGGGTATAGCCTACGAGCAGTACTTC. It translates to CAISASGRGIAYEQYF.

The chain employs TRBV27 and TRBJ2-3, with TRBD2 matching over 11 bases. Germline CDR1 and CDR2: MNHEY and SMNVEV (reference sequence). With 5 bases clipped from V and 5 bases from J, the junction kept 12 bases outside the gene matches. The CDR3 totals 17 residues. CDR3 coding DNA: TGTGCCAGCAGTCGTAGGCCTAGCGGGAGGTGGCAAGATACGCAGTATTTT. This encodes CASSRRPSGRWQDTQYF.

The rearrangement links TRBV14 to TRBJ1-2; weak D call: TRBD1 (6 bases). Germline lookup yields CDR1 SGHDN and CDR2 FVKESK. This CDR3 spans 15 amino acids. The ends were cut back, 1 base at V and 8 bases at J, with 17 bases in the middle. The CDR3 loop is CASSQGRQVQGGYTF. CDR3 bases: TGTGCCAGCAGCCAAGGGCGACAGGTTCAAGGAGGCTACACCTTC.

This clonotype was seen repeatedly, ten times or more. V and J are TRBV27 and TRBJ1-2; D is unresolved. Germline values: CDR1 MNHEY, CDR2 SMNVEV (reference sequence). Trimming pared 5 bases from V and 2 bases from J, leaving 12 bases between. The CDR3 extends over 14 amino acids. In DNA, the CDR3 is TGTGCCAGCAGTCCCACGGCAGCGAACTATGGCTACACCTTC. Translated: CASSPTAANYGYTF.

In this sample, this clonotype turned up a few times. J is TRBJ2-7 and V is TRBV6-2 or TRBV6-3; 8 bases agree with TRBD2. V dropped 2 bases and J dropped 0; count of bases not matched to a gene: 3. Per germline, CDR1 MNHEY and CDR2 SVGEGT. The CDR3 covers 15 residues. CDR3 sequence (DNA): TGTGCCAGCAGTTACACGGGACTAGTCTCCTACGAGCAGTACTTC. Protein: CASSYTGLVSYEQYF.

This chain's CDR3 is CASSLEGPNTEAFF. The CDR3 region has the DNA TGCGCCAGCAGCTTGGAGGGACCGAACACTGAAGCTTTCTTT. J is TRBJ1-1 and V is TRBV5-1, with a tentative D call TRBD1 (5 bases). V lost 0 bases, J lost 1 base, and 7 bases lay in between. CDR1 is SGHRS and CDR2 is YFSETQ in the germline V gene. The CDR3 length is 14 residues.

The chain uses TRBV30 and TRBJ1-5, with D unclear. The CDR3 has 13 residues. V lost 2 bases and J lost 4, with 9 bases in between. The germline gives CDR1 GTSNPN, CDR2 SVGIG (reference sequence). The DNA for the CDR3 is TGTGCCTGGAGTACGACGGTTAATCAGCCCCAGCATTTT. This encodes CAWSTTVNQPQHF.

A note on this clonotype: Possible read error: a much larger clone is one base away. The chain links TRBV5-1 to TRBJ2-1, with 11 bases identical to TRBD2. The end of the DNA aligns better with TRBJ2-7, so the J call may be wrong. The germline CDR1 and CDR2 sequences are SGHRS and YFSETQ. The CDR3 spans 18 residues. The CDR3 DNA follows: TGCGCCAGCAGCTTGGCGGCTAGCGGGAGGAGCTCCTACAATGAGCAGTACTTC. Its protein is CASSLAASGRSSYNEQYF.

A note on this clonotype: This may arise from a read error, as a much more abundant clone is one base away. The chain uses TRBV7-2 and TRBJ2-5, with 9 bases lining up with TRBD1. The length of the CDR3 is 15 residues. CDR1 SGHTA and CDR2 FQGNSA come from the germline V gene. The CDR3 region is CARSRRTGEGETQYF. CDR3 in DNA: TGTGCCCGCAGCCGACGGACAGGGGAAGGAGAGACCCAGTACTTC.

The rearrangement links TRBV6-5 to TRBJ2-7, with D possibly being TRBD1 (6 bases). There are 14 residues in the CDR3. Germline V gives CDR1 MNHEY, CDR2 SVGAGI. Between the trimmed V and J ends, which lost 3 bases and 5 bases, there was a span of 14 bases. The CDR3 coding sequence is TGTGCCAGCAGTTATTCCCCGGACAGTCACGAGCAGTACTTC. Translated: CASSYSPDSHEQYF.

This chain links TRBV20-1 with TRBJ2-1; 7 nucleotides agree with TRBD2. The trim removed 0 bases at V and 12 bases at J, leaving 8 bases unmatched. Germline lookup yields CDR1 DFQATT and CDR2 SNEGSKA (reference sequence). The CDR3 is made up of 13 amino acids. The chain's CDR3 is CSARDWGGGRQFF. Written as DNA, the CDR3 is TGCAGTGCTAGAGATTGGGGCGGGGGACGGCAGTTCTTC.

This chain connects TRBV29-1 to TRBJ2-2; TRBD2 is a possible D gene (5 bases). V lost 3 bases to trimming and J lost 7 bases, with 12 bases between them. Germline-derived CDR1 and CDR2 are SQVTM and ANQGSEA. CDR3 length: 13 amino acids. The CDR3 nucleotides read TGCAGCGTTGAGGAGGCTATCAACGGGGAGCTGTTTTTT. Its protein is CSVEEAINGELFF.